The T cell receptor (beta chain) described here comes from a study of tumor and adjacent non-tumor tissue in lung cancer. Three rounds of nested PCR, following a modified ARM-PCR protocol, produced the TCRbeta library. TCRdb reprocessed the multiplex PCR reads via MiXCR and lists one record per CDR3 protein. The sample includes about 110,000 distinct CDR3 sequences, roughly 80% of them seen just once. This sample's RNA came from whole unsorted tissue. This clonotype was picked up many times. What was sequenced was lung tumor tissue. The clonotype originates from a woman aged 55-70 years with non-small cell lung cancer.

CDR3 in DNA: TGTGCCAGCGCGCCCCGCCCGGAGAACACTGAAGCTTTCTTT. Protein: CASAPRPENTEAFF. The chain joins TRBV12-3 or TRBV12-4 to TRBJ1-1; D unclear. The CDR3 loop spans 14 amino acids. Deletions cut 8 bases from V and 1 base from J, with 14 bases between.